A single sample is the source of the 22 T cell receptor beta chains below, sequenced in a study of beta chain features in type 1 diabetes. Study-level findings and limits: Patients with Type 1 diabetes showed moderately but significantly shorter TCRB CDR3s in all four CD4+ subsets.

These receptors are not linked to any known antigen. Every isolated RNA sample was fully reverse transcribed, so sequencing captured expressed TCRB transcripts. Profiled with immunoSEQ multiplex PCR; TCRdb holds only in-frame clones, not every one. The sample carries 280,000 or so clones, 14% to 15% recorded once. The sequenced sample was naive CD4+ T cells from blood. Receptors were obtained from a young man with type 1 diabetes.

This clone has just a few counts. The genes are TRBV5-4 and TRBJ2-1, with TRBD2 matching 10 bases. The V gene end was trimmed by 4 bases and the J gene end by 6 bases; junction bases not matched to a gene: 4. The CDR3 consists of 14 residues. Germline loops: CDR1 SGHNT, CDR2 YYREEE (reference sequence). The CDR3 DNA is TGTGCCAGCAGCCCCAGCGGGGGGGCCAATGAGCAGTTCTTC. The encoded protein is CASSPSGGANEQFF. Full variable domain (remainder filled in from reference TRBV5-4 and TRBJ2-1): ETGVTQSPTHLIKTRGQQVTLRCSSQSGHNTVSWYQQALGQGPQFIFQYYREEENGRGNFPPRFSGLQFPNYSSELNVNALELDDSALYLCASSPSGGANEQFFGPGTRLTVL.

CDR3 sequence (DNA): TGTGCCAGCAGCGTAGTGGGGGGGGTCTACACTTGGAGTGAGCAGTTCTTC. Translated, it gives CASSVVGGVYTWSEQFF. J is TRBJ2-1 and V is TRBV9; TRBD2 agrees at 7 bases. Germline V lookup: CDR1 SGDLS, CDR2 YYNGEE. Unmatched junction bases numbered 15, after V lost 0 bases and J lost 9 bases. This CDR3 spans 17 amino acids. Combining the CDR3 with reference TRBV9 and TRBJ2-1 gives the whole variable domain DSGVTQTPKHLITATGQRVTLRCSPRSGDLSVYWYQQSLDQGLQFLIQYYNGEERAKGNILERFSAQQFPDLHSELNLSSLELGDSALYFCASSVVGGVYTWSEQFFGPGTRLTVL.

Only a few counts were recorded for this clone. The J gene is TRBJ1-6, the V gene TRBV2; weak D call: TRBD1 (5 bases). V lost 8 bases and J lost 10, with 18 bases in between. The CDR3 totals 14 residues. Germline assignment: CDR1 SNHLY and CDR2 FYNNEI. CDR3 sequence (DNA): TGTGCCAGCGCGCGGGACCTTGGTGGATCACCCCTCCACTTT. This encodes CASARDLGGSPLHF. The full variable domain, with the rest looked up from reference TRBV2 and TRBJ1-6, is EPEVTQTPSHQVTQMGQEVILRCVPISNHLYFYWYRQILGQKVEFLVSFYNNEISEKSEIFDDQFSVERPDGSNFTLKIRSTKLEDSAMYFCASARDLGGSPLHFGNGTRLTVT.

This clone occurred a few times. Here the CDR3 reads CASGRDRLDGYTF. CDR3 bases: TGTGCTAGTGGCCGGGACAGGTTAGATGGCTACACCTTC. V and J are TRBV12-5 and TRBJ1-2; 8 bases are shared with TRBD1. Germline CDR1 LGHNT, CDR2 FRNRAP. J was trimmed by 6 bases and V by 6 bases; bases with no gene match: 6. The CDR3 sequence is 13 residues long.

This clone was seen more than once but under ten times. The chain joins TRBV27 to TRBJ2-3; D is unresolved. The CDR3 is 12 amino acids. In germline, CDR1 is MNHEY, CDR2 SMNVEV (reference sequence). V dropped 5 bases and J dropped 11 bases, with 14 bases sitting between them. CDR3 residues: CASSTSYSLQYF. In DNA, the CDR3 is TGTGCCAGCAGTACATCGTATAGCCTGCAGTATTTT.

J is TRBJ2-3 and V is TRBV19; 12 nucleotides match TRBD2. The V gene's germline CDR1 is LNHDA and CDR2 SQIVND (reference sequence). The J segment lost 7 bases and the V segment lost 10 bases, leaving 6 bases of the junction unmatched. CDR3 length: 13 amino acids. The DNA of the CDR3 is TGTGCCACTAGGACTAGCGGGACGAATACGCAGTATTTT. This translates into CATRTSGTNTQYF.

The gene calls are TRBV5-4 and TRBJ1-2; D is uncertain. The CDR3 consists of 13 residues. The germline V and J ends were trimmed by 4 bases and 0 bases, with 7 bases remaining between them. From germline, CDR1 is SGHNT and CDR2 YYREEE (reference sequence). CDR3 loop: CASSQDSNYGYTF. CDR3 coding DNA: TGTGCCAGCAGCCAGGACTCTAACTATGGCTACACCTTC.

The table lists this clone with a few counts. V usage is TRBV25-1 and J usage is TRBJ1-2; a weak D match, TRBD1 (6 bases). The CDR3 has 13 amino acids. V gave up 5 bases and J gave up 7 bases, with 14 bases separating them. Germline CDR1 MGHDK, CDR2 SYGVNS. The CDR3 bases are TGTGCCAGCAGTCCACAGGGTTCCGGTGGCTACACCTTC. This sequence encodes CASSPQGSGGYTF.

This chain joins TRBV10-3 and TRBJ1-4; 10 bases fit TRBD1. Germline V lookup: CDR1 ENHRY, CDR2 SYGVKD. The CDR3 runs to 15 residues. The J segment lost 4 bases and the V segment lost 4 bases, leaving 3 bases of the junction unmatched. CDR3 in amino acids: CAISGGTGVNEKLFF. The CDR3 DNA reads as TGTGCCATCAGTGGTGGGACAGGGGTTAATGAAAAACTGTTTTTT.

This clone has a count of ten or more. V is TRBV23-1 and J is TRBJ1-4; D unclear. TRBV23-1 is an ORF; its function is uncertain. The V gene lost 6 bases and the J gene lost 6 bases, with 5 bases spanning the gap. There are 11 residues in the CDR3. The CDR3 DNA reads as TGCGCCAGCAGGGCAGATGAAAAACTGTTTTTT. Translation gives CASRADEKLFF.

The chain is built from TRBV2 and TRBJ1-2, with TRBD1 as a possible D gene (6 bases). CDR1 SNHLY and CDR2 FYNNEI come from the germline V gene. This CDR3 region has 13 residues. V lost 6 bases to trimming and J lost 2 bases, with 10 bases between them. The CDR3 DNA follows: TGTGCCAGCAGACCCACAGGGAACTATGGCTACACCTTC. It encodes CASRPTGNYGYTF.

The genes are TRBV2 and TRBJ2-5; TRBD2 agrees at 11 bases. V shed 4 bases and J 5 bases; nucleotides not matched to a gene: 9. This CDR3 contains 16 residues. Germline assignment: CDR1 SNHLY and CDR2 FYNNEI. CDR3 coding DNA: TGTGCCAGCAGTGGTTTAGCGGGGGGGCCGGGCGAGACCCAGTACTTC. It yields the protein CASSGLAGGPGETQYF.

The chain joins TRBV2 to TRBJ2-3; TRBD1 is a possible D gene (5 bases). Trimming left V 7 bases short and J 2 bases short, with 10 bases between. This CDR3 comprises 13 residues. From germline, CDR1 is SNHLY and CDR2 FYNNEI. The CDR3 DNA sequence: TGTGCCAGCAAGGGGCGGTTCACAGATACGCAGTATTTT. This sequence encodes CASKGRFTDTQYF.

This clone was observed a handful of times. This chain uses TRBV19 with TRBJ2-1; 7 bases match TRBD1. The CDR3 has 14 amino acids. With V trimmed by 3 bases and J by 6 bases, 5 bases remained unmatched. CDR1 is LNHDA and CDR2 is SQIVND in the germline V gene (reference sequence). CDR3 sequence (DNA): TGTGCCAGTAGTATCCCGGGACAGATCAATGAGCAGTTCTTC. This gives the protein CASSIPGQINEQFF. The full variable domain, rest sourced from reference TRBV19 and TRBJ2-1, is DGGITQSPKYLFRKEGQNVTLSCEQNLNHDAMYWYRQDPGQGLRLIYYSQIVNDFQKGDIAEGYSVSREKKESFPLTVTSAQKNPTAFYLCASSIPGQINEQFFGPGTRLTVL.

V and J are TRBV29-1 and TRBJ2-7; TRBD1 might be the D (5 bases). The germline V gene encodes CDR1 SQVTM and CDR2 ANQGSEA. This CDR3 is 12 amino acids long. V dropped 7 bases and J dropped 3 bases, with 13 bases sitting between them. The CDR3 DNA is TGCAGCGCTCAAAGACAGAACTACGAGCAGTACTTC. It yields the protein CSAQRQNYEQYF.

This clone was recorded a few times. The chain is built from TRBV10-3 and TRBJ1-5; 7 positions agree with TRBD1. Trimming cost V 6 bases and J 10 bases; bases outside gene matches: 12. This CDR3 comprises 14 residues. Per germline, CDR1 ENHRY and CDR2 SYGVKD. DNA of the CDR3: TGTGCCATCAGCCGTGACAGGGATAGAGGTCCCCAGCATTTT. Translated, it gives CAISRDRDRGPQHF.

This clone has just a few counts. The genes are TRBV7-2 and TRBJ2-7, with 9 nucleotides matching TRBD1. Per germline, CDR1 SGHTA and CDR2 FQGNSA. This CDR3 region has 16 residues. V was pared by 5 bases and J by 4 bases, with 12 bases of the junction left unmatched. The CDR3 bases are TGTGCCAGCAGCCCATGGAGGGACAGGGCCAATTACGAGCAGTACTTC. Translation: CASSPWRDRANYEQYF.

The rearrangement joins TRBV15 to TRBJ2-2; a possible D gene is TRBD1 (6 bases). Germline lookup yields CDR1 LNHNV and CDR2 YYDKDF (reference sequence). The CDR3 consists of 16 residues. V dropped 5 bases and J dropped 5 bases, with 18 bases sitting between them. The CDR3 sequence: CATSAPGTTMTGELFF. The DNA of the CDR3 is TGTGCCACCAGCGCCCCGGGGACAACGATGACCGGGGAGCTGTTTTTT.

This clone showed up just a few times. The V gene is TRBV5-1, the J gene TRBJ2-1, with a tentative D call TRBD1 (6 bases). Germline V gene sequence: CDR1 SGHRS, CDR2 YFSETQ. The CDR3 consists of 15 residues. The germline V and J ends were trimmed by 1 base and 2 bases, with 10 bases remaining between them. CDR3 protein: CASSLRGNTYNEQFF. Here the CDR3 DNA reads TGCGCCAGCAGCTTGAGGGGGAATACCTACAATGAGCAGTTCTTC.

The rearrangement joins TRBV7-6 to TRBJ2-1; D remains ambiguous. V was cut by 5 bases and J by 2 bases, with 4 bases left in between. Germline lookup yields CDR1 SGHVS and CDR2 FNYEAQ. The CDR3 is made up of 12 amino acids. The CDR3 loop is CASSPAYNEQFF. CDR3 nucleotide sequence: TGTGCCAGCAGCCCCGCCTACAATGAGCAGTTCTTC.

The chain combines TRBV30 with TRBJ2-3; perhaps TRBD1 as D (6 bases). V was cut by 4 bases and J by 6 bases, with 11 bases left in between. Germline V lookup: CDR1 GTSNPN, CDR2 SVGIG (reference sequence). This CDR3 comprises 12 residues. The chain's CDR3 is CAWTGAGDTQYF. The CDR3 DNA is TGTGCCTGGACAGGGGCCGGGGATACGCAGTATTTT.

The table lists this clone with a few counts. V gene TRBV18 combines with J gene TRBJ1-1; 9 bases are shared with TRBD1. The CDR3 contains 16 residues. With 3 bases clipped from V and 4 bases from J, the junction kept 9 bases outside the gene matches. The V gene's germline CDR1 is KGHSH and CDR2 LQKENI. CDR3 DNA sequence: TGTGCCAGCTCACCGAACAGGGGGCTGATGGGCACTGAAGCTTTCTTT. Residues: CASSPNRGLMGTEAFF.